Presented here are 23 T cell receptor beta chains from one specimen sequenced in a study of blood T cell repertoires in COVID-19. Assay used: immunoSEQ multiplex PCR; TCRdb lists only in-frame clones, some missing. The repertoire has 65,000 to 95,000 clones, 89% of them found once; the top ten carry roughly 12%. The sample comprised peripheral blood. The receptors derive from a man between 65 and 80 years old with active or convalescent COVID-19.

The chain is built from TRBV6-6 and TRBJ1-1; D might be TRBD1 (6 bases). This CDR3 comprises 13 residues. Trimming shortened V by 5 bases and J by 2 bases, and 9 bases separated the two germline ends. Germline V gene sequence: CDR1 MNHNY, CDR2 SVGAGI (reference sequence). The CDR3 loop reads CASSGQFNTEAFF. As DNA, the CDR3 is TGTGCCAGCAGTGGACAGTTCAACACTGAAGCTTTCTTT.

This rearrangement joins TRBV5-4 to TRBJ1-1; 8 nucleotides line up with TRBD1. This CDR3 spans 15 amino acids. V shed 4 bases, J shed 0 bases, and the junction held 5 bases outside the gene matches. Germline V gene data show CDR1 as SGHNT and CDR2 as YYREEE (reference sequence). The CDR3 sequence: CASSRGQGLNTEAFF. The CDR3 DNA reads as TGTGCCAGCAGCCGAGGACAGGGATTGAACACTGAAGCTTTCTTT.

The CDR3 DNA follows: TGTGCCAGCAGCTACCGTCCCGGGACAGGGTTTGGTCAGCCCCAGCATTTT. Its protein is CASSYRPGTGFGQPQHF. The J gene is TRBJ1-5, the V gene TRBV7-2; TRBD1 aligns across 9 bases. Per germline, CDR1 SGHTA and CDR2 FQGNSA. Trimming took 4 bases from V and 6 from J; bases not matched to a gene: 13. The CDR3 length is 17 residues.

There are a few counts of this clone. The CDR3 region is CASSSAWAGYGYTF. The DNA for the CDR3 is TGTGCCAGCAGCTCCGCCTGGGCGGGCTATGGCTACACCTTC. The gene calls are TRBV7-9 and TRBJ1-2; D is uncertain. The CDR3 is 14 residues long. In germline, CDR1 is SEHNR, CDR2 FQNEAQ (reference sequence). Trimming pared 4 bases from V and 4 bases from J, leaving 13 bases between.

The chain combines TRBV5-1 with TRBJ2-7; 8 nucleotides line up with TRBD2. The CDR3 sequence is 14 residues long. The junction had 9 bases not matched to a gene; V was cut back by 6 bases and J by 4 bases. The V gene's germline CDR1 is SGHRS and CDR2 YFSETQ. The CDR3 protein is CASNPGLVLYEQYF. CDR3 nucleotide sequence: TGCGCCAGCAATCCGGGACTAGTTTTATACGAGCAGTACTTC. Looking up the rest from reference TRBV5-1 and TRBJ2-7 gives the full variable domain: KAGVTQTPRYLIKTRGQQVTLSCSPISGHRSVSWYQQTPGQGLQFLFEYFSETQRNKGNFPGRFSGRQFSNSRSEMNVSTLELGDSALYLCASNPGLVLYEQYFGPGTRLTVT.

The V and J genes are TRBV10-2 and TRBJ2-7; 7 nucleotides agree with TRBD2. The CDR3 is made up of 15 amino acids. Germline CDR1 reads WSHSY; CDR2 reads SAAADI. Trimming at V came to 0 bases and at J to 2 bases, leaving 4 bases not matched to a gene. The CDR3 protein is CASSESTGLTYEQYF. CDR3 coding DNA: TGCGCCAGCAGTGAGTCGACGGGACTAACCTACGAGCAGTACTTC.

The CDR3 spells CASSITVTRDEQYF. The CDR3 DNA reads as TGTGCCAGTAGTATTACCGTAACACGGGACGAGCAGTACTTC. The J gene is TRBJ2-7, the V gene TRBV19; D remains unclear. The germline gives CDR1 LNHDA, CDR2 SQIVND (reference sequence). The CDR3 runs 14 residues. The germline V and J ends were trimmed by 3 bases and 5 bases, with 14 bases remaining between them.

This clone was counted only a few times. This chain links TRBV12-3 or TRBV12-4 with TRBJ2-7; maybe TRBD2 (6 bases). The CDR3 contains 13 residues. Trimming pared 5 bases from V and 9 bases from J, leaving 17 bases between. The CDR3 region is CASSIPGGQWQYF. CDR3 DNA sequence: TGTGCCAGCAGTATCCCCGGAGGGCAGTGGCAGTACTTC.

The chain has TRBV28 and TRBJ1-6; a weak D match, TRBD1 (6 bases). The V and J ends lost 2 bases and 9 bases respectively, with 20 bases between them. The CDR3 runs 17 residues. CDR1 and CDR2 (germline): MDHEN, SYDVKM. The CDR3 loop is CASSLRTRGNKGSPLHF. For the CDR3, the DNA is TGTGCCAGCAGTTTACGCACAAGGGGGAATAAGGGTTCACCCCTCCACTTT.

V is TRBV4-3 and J is TRBJ2-1; 9 bases align to TRBD2. V was clipped by 4 bases and J by 4 bases; unmatched bases: 11. The CDR3 totals 17 residues. The V gene's germline CDR1 is LGHNA and CDR2 YSLEER. CDR3 in DNA: TGCGCCAGCAGCCGTAAGTGGCCTAGCGGGGAATACAATGAGCAGTTCTTC. Amino acids: CASSRKWPSGEYNEQFF.

The rearrangement uses TRBV15 and TRBJ1-1; TRBD1 agrees at 8 bases. V dropped 1 base and J dropped 1; count of bases not matched to a gene: 2. The CDR3 spans 15 residues. Germline V gene lookup returns CDR1 LNHNV and CDR2 YYDKDF (reference sequence). This CDR3 is CATSRVGQGNTEAFF. CDR3 in DNA: TGTGCCACCAGCAGAGTCGGACAGGGGAACACTGAAGCTTTCTTT.

This chain uses TRBV18 with TRBJ1-2; 8 bases match TRBD1. The CDR3 has 13 amino acids. CDR1 KGHSH and CDR2 LQKENI come from the germline V gene. J lost 4 bases, V lost 3 bases, and 1 base had no gene match. The CDR3 loop is CASSPGTGYGYTF. CDR3 bases: TGTGCCAGCTCACCCGGGACAGGCTATGGCTACACCTTC.

The rearrangement uses TRBV29-1 and TRBJ2-2; possibly TRBD1 for D (5 bases). Between the trimmed V and J ends, which lost 6 bases and 2 bases, there was a span of 10 bases. Germline lookup yields CDR1 SQVTM and CDR2 ANQGSEA. The CDR3 loop spans 13 amino acids. DNA for the CDR3: TGCAGCGTCAGGGATATTAACACCGGGGAGCTGTTTTTT. Translation gives CSVRDINTGELFF.

The V and J genes are TRBV18 and TRBJ1-3; D perhaps matches TRBD1 (5 bases). V lost 3 bases and J 0 bases, leaving 12 bases between the germline ends. The CDR3 contains 16 residues. Per the germline V gene, CDR1 is KGHSH and CDR2 is LQKENI. DNA of the CDR3: TGTGCCAGCTCACCGCAGACAGTAATCTCTGGAAACACCATATATTTT. Residues: CASSPQTVISGNTIYF.

The chain combines TRBV2 with TRBJ1-5; D perhaps matches TRBD1 (6 bases). Trimming left V 8 bases short and J 3 bases short, with 11 bases between. The CDR3 consists of 13 residues. Germline V gene data show CDR1 as SNHLY and CDR2 as FYNNEI. In nucleotides, the CDR3 is TGTGCCAGCGCGAGACAGGCCAATCAGCCCCAGCATTTT. Amino acids: CASARQANQPQHF.

This rearrangement joins TRBV13 to TRBJ2-5, with 12 bases lining up with TRBD2. Looked up from germline, CDR1 is PRHDT and CDR2 is FYEKMQ (reference sequence). The CDR3 extends over 15 amino acids. The trim removed 5 bases at V and 5 bases at J, leaving 6 bases unmatched. The CDR3 region has the DNA TGTGCCAGCAGCGCCAGGACTAGCGGGGTGGAGACCCAGTACTTC. Translation gives CASSARTSGVETQYF.

The J gene is TRBJ2-1, the V gene TRBV3-1 (or the pseudogene TRBV3-2); TRBD2 matches 9 bases. The CDR3 is 18 amino acids. Germline V gene data show CDR1 as LGHDT and CDR2 as YNNKEL (reference sequence). Unmatched junction bases numbered 12, after V lost 0 bases and J lost 6 bases. The CDR3 protein is CASSQDQRGLALPNEQFF. Written as DNA, the CDR3 is TGTGCCAGCAGCCAAGATCAGAGGGGACTAGCCCTCCCCAATGAGCAGTTCTTC.

J is TRBJ2-5 and V is TRBV20-1, with D uncertain. This CDR3 has 11 amino acids. Deletions cut 4 bases from V and 5 bases from J, with 8 bases between. The germline V gene encodes CDR1 DFQATT and CDR2 SNEGSKA (reference sequence). The CDR3 DNA sequence: TGCAGTGCTACGTTTATCGAGACCCAGTACTTC. Protein product: CSATFIETQYF.

The CDR3 nucleotides are TGTGCCAGCAGTTACTCGCAGGGGGGATACTTC. This sequence encodes CASSYSQGGYF. The rearrangement joins TRBV6-5 to TRBJ2-5; perhaps TRBD1 as D (7 bases). V lost 0 bases and J 14 bases, leaving 10 bases between the germline ends. The CDR3 covers 11 residues. Looked up from germline, CDR1 is MNHEY and CDR2 is SVGAGI.

As DNA, the CDR3 is TGCGCCAGCAGCTTGGCCTCGTTAGCCGAAGCCAAAAACATTCAGTACTTC. This gives the protein CASSLASLAEAKNIQYF. The V call is TRBV5-1, the J call TRBJ2-4, with no clear D. CDR3 length equals 17 residues. Germline V gives CDR1 SGHRS, CDR2 YFSETQ. The V gene lost 0 bases and the J gene lost 0 bases, with 13 bases spanning the gap.

CDR3 loop: CASSSGGRGEAFF. Here the CDR3 DNA reads TGTGCCAGCAGCTCGGGGGGGAGGGGTGAAGCTTTCTTT. The chain employs TRBV9 and TRBJ1-1; D is perhaps TRBD1 (5 bases). Looked up from germline, CDR1 is SGDLS and CDR2 is YYNGEE. The V end lost 4 bases, the J end lost 7 bases, and 14 bases lay between the germline ends. The CDR3 has 13 amino acids.

This clone appeared once. This chain links TRBV3-1 (or the pseudogene TRBV3-2) with TRBJ2-5, with a possible D match to TRBD2 (6 bases). The V gene lost 3 bases and the J gene lost 4 bases, with 15 bases spanning the gap. Per germline, CDR1 LGHDT and CDR2 YNNKEL (reference sequence). The CDR3 is made up of 15 amino acids. CDR3 DNA sequence: TGTGCCAGCAGCCAGGGGCGGCAGGGAGGAGAGACCCAGTACTTC. It is translated as CASSQGRQGGETQYF.

This chain uses TRBV10-2 with TRBJ1-5; tentatively, D is TRBD1 (6 bases). There are 13 residues in the CDR3. Germline CDR1 and CDR2: WSHSY and SAAADI. V gave up 8 bases and J gave up 6 bases, with 14 bases separating them. CDR3 protein: CASFAGEGQPQHF. The CDR3 region has the DNA TGCGCCAGCTTTGCAGGGGAGGGTCAGCCCCAGCATTTT.